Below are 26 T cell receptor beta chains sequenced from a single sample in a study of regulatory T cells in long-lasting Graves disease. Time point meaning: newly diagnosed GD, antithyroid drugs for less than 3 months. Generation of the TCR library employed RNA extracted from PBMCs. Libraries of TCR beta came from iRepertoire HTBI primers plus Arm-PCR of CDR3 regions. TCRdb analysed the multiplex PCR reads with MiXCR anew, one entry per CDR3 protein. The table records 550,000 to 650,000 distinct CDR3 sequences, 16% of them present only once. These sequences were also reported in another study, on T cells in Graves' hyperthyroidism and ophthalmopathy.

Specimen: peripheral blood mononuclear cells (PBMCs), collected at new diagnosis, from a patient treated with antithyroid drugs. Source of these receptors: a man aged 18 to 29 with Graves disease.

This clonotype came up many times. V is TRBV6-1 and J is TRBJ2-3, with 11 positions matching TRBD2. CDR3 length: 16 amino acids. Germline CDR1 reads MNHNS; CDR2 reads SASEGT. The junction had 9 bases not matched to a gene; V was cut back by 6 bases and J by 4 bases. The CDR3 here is CASSGILAGVADTQYF. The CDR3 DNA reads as TGTGCCAGCAGCGGTATACTAGCGGGAGTCGCAGATACGCAGTATTTT.

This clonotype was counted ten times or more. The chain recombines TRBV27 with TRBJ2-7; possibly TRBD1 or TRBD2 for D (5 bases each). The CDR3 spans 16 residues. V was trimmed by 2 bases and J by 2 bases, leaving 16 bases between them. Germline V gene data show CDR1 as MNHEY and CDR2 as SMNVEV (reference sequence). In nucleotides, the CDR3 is TGTGCCAGCAGTTTAAACGGCTGGGACGCGACCTACGAGCAGTACTTC. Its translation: CASSLNGWDATYEQYF.

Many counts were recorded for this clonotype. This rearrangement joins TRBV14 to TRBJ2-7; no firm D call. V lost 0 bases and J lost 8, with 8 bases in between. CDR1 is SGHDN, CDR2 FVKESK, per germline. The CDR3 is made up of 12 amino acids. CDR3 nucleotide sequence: TGTGCCAGCAGCCAAGATCCAGGAAAGCAGTACTTC. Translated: CASSQDPGKQYF.

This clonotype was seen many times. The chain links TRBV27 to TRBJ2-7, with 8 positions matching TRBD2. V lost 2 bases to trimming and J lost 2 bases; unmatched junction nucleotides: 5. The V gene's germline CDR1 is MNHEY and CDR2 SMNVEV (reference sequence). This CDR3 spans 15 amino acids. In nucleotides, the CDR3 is TGTGCCAGCAGTTTAAGTCTAGCGGGTCCCTACGAGCAGTACTTC. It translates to CASSLSLAGPYEQYF.

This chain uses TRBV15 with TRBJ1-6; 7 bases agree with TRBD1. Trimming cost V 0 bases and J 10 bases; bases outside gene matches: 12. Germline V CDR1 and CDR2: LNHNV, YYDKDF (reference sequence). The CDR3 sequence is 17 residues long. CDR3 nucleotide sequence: TGTGCCACCAGCAGAGATCCCCCCGACAGGGCAGGCTCACCCCTCCACTTT. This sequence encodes CATSRDPPDRAGSPLHF.

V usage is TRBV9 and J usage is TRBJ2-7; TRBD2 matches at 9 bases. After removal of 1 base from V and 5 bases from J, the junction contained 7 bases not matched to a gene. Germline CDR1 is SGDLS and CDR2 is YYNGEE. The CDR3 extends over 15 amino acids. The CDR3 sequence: CASSVTASGNNEQYF. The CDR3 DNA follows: TGTGCCAGCAGCGTAACGGCTAGCGGGAATAACGAGCAGTACTTC.

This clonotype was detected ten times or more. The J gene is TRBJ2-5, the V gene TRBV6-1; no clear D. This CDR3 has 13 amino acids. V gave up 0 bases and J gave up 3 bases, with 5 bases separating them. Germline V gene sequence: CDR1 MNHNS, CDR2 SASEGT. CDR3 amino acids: CASSEASEETQYF. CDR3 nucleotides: TGTGCCAGCAGTGAAGCCTCTGAAGAGACCCAGTACTTC.

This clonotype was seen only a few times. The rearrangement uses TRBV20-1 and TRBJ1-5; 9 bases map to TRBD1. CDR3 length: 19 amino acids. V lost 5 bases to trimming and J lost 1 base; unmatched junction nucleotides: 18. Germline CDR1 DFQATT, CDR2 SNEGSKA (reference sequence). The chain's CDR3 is CSAVETGGPPLLSNQPQHF. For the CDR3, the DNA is TGCAGTGCTGTAGAAACAGGGGGCCCACCCCTCTTAAGCAATCAGCCCCAGCATTTT.

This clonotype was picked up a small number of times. CDR3 residues: CASRPLKGHTYEQYF. CDR3 DNA: TGTGCCAGCAGGCCTCTAAAGGGACATACCTACGAGCAGTACTTC. The chain combines TRBV13 with TRBJ2-7, with a tentative D call TRBD1 (6 bases). V was pared by 6 bases and J by 2 bases, with 17 bases between. The CDR3 spans 15 residues. Germline V gene sequence: CDR1 PRHDT, CDR2 FYEKMQ (reference sequence).

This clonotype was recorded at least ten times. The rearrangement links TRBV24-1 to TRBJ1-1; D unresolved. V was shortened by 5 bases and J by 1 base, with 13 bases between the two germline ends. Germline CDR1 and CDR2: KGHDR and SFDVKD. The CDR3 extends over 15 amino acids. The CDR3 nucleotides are TGTGCCACCAGTGCAGTCGGGGAGGGGAACACTGAAGCTTTCTTT. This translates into CATSAVGEGNTEAFF.

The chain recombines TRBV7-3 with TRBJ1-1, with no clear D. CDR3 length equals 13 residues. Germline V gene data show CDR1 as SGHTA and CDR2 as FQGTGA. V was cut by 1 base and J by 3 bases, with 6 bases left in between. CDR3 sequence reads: CASSLSPDTEAFF. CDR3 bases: TGTGCCAGCAGCTTAAGCCCAGACACTGAAGCTTTCTTT.

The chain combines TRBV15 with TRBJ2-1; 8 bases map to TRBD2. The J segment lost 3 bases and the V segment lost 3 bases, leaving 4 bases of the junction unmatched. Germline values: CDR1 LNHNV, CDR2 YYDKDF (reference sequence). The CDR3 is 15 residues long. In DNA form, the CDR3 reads TGTGCCACCAGCAGTCTCGCGGGAGGCTACAATGAGCAGTTCTTC. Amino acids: CATSSLAGGYNEQFF. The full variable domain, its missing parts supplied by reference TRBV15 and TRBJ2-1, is DAMVIQNPRYQVTQFGKPVTLSCSQTLNHNVMYWYQQKSSQAPKLLFHYYDKDFNNEADTPDNFQSRRPNTSFCFLDIRSPGLGDTAMYLCATSSLAGGYNEQFFGPGTRLTVL.

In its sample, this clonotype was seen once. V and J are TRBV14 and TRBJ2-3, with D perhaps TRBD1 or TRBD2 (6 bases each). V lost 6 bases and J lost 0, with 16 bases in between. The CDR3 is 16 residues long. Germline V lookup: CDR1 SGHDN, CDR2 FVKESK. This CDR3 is CASSPRGDLSTDTQYF. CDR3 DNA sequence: TGTGCCAGCAGTCCAAGGGGGGACCTTAGCACAGATACGCAGTATTTT.

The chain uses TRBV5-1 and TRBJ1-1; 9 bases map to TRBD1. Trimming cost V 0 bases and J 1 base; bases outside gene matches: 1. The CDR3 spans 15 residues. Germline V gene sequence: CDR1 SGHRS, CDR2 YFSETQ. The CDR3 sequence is CASSLADRGNTEAFF. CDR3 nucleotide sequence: TGCGCCAGCAGCTTGGCGGACAGGGGGAACACTGAAGCTTTCTTT.

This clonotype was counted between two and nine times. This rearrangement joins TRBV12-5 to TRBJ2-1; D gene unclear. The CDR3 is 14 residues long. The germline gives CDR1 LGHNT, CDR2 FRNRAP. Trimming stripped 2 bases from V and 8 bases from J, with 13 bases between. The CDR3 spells CASGLSSDKDEQFF. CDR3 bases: TGTGCTAGTGGTTTGTCGAGCGACAAGGATGAGCAGTTCTTC.

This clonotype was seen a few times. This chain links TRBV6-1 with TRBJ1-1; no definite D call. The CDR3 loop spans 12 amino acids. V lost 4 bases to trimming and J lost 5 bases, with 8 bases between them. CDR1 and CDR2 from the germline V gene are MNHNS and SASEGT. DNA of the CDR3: TGTGCCAGCAGTGTTCGGAGGACTGAAGCTTTCTTT. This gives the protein CASSVRRTEAFF.

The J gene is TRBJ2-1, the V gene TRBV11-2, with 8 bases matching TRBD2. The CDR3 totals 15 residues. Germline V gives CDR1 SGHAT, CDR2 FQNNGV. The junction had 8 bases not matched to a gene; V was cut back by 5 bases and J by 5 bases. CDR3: CASSTGRGGHNEQFF. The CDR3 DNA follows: TGTGCCAGCAGCACCGGGAGGGGTGGCCACAATGAGCAGTTCTTC.

CDR3 coding DNA: TGCAGTGCGCAACTCAGGGCGATTAGCACAGATACGCAGTATTTT. It encodes CSAQLRAISTDTQYF. J is TRBJ2-3 and V is TRBV20-1; possible D gene TRBD1, 5 bases. The CDR3 has 15 amino acids. The germline V and J ends were trimmed by 6 bases and 0 bases, with 16 bases remaining between them. The germline V gene encodes CDR1 DFQATT and CDR2 SNEGSKA (reference sequence).

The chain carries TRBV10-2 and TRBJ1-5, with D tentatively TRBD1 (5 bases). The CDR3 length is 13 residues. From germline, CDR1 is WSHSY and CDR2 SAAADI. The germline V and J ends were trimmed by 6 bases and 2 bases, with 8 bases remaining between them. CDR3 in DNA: TGCGCCAGCAGCGGACACCGCAATCAGCCCCAGCATTTT. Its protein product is CASSGHRNQPQHF.

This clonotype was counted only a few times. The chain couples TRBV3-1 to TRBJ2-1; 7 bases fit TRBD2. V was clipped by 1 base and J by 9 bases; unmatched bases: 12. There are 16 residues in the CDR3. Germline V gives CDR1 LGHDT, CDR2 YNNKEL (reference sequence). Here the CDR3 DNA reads TGTGCCAGCAGCCAAGTCGGACGCGGGAGAGGCGGTGAGCAGTTCTTC. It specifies CASSQVGRGRGGEQFF.

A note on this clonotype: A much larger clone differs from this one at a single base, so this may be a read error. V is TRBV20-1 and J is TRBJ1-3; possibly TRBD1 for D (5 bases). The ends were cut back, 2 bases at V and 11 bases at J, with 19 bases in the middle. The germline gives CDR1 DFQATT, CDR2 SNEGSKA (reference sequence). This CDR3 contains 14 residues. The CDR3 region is CSARPNGGHNAIYF. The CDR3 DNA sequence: TGCAGTGCTAGACCTAACGGGGGTCATAACGCCATATATTTT.

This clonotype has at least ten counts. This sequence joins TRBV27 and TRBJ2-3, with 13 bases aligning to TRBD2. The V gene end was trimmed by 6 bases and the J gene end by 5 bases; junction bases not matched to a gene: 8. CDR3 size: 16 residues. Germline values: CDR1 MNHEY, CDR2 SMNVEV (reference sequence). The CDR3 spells CASSRRLAGGQDTQYF. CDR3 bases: TGTGCCAGCAGCCGCCGACTAGCGGGAGGCCAAGATACGCAGTATTTT.

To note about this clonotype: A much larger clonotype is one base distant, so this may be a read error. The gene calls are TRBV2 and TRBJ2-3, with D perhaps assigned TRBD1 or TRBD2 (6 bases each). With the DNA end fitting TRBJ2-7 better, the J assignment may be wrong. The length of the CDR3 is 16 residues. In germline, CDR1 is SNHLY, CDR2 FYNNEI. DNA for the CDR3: TGTGCCAGCAGTGAAGTCGGGGGCGGTTACTCCTACGAGCAGTACTTC. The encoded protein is CASSEVGGGYSYEQYF.

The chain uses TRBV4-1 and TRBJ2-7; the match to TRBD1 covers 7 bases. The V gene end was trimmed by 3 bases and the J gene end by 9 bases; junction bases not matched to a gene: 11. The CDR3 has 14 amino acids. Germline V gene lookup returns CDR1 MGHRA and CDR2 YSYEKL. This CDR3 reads CASSQDPDRAGQYF. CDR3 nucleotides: TGCGCCAGCAGCCAGGACCCAGACAGGGCGGGGCAGTACTTC.

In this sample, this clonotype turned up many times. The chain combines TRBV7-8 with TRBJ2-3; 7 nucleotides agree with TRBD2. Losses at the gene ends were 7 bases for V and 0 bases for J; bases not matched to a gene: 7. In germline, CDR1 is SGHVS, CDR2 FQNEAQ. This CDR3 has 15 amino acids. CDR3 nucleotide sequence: TGTGCCAGCAACCCGACTAGCAGAAGCACAGATACGCAGTATTTT. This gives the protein CASNPTSRSTDTQYF.

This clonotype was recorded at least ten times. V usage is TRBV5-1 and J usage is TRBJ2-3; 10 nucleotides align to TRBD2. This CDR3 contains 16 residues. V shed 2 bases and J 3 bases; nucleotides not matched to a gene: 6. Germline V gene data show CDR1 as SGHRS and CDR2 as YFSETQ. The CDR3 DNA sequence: TGCGCCAGCAGCTTACCAGCGGGGGGGGTTACAGATACGCAGTATTTT. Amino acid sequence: CASSLPAGGVTDTQYF.